These 9 T cell receptor beta chains originate from one sample sequenced in a study of OX40 agonist ivuxolimab in advanced cancers. Libraries were prepared by immunoSEQ multiplex PCR; TCRdb keeps only in-frame clonotypes and omits some of them. The sample yields 95,000 to 100,000 clones, about 80% seen once. The source was CD4+ or CD8+ T cells sorted from blood, collected in a trial of the OX40 agonist ivuxolimab. These receptors were collected from an adult with an advanced solid tumor such as melanoma, head and neck, liver or kidney cancer.

The rearrangement links TRBV6-1 to TRBJ2-7; D ambiguous. Per the germline V gene, CDR1 is MNHNS and CDR2 is SASEGT. Trimming left V 1 base short and J 2 bases short, with 9 bases between. The CDR3 extends over 14 amino acids. CDR3 protein: CASSEGWGPYEQYF. CDR3 sequence (DNA): TGTGCCAGCAGTGAAGGTTGGGGTCCCTACGAGCAGTACTTC.

The V call is TRBV11-2, the J call TRBJ2-1; the D gene could be TRBD1 or TRBD2 (5 bases each). The CDR3 extends over 15 amino acids. Germline V gene data show CDR1 as SGHAT and CDR2 as FQNNGV. Trimming left V 2 bases short and J 5 bases short, with 13 bases between. The DNA for the CDR3 is TGTGCCAGCAGCTTAAGTACGGGGCCGGACAATGAGCAGTTCTTC. Amino acid sequence: CASSLSTGPDNEQFF.

This rearrangement joins TRBV9 to TRBJ1-1; tentatively, D is TRBD1 (6 bases). Germline V gene data show CDR1 as SGDLS and CDR2 as YYNGEE. The CDR3 length is 13 residues. V was shortened by 3 bases and J by 1 base, with 7 bases between the two germline ends. The CDR3 loop reads CASSEGQNTEAFF. Here the CDR3 DNA reads TGTGCCAGCAGCGAGGGACAGAACACTGAAGCTTTCTTT.

In this sample, this clone turned up once. The chain joins TRBV5-1 to TRBJ2-3, with a possible D match to TRBD1 (7 bases). Germline CDR1 is SGHRS and CDR2 is YFSETQ. The V end lost 3 bases, the J end lost 5 bases, and 16 bases lay between the germline ends. This CDR3 has 15 residues. The CDR3 DNA reads TGCGCCAGCAGCTCAGAGAGGGGGCGGGGAGATACGCAGTATTTT. Translation gives CASSSERGRGDTQYF.

This clone was seen just once. V gene TRBV7-7 combines with J gene TRBJ2-7, with TRBD1 matching over 7 bases. Germline values: CDR1 SSHAT, CDR2 FNYEAQ (reference sequence). V lost 2 bases to trimming and J lost 0 bases; unmatched junction nucleotides: 1. The CDR3 runs to 14 residues. The CDR3 DNA follows: TGTGCCAGCAGCTTATCAGGGGGCTCCTACGAGCAGTACTTC. Translation: CASSLSGGSYEQYF.

The chain couples TRBV29-1 to TRBJ1-2, with D perhaps TRBD1 (6 bases). CDR1 and CDR2 from the germline V gene are SQVTM and ANQGSEA. Trimming stripped 4 bases from V and 7 bases from J, with 16 bases between. The CDR3 extends over 13 amino acids. In DNA form, the CDR3 reads TGCAGCGTTGTAGGGGGGGCTGGTATTGGCTACACCTTC. Protein product: CSVVGGAGIGYTF.

The chain employs TRBV6-5 and TRBJ1-3, with D perhaps matching TRBD1 (5 bases). V was trimmed by 4 bases and J by 7 bases, leaving 20 bases between them. CDR3 length: 16 residues. In germline, CDR1 is MNHEY, CDR2 SVGAGI. The CDR3 region has the DNA TGTGCCAGCAGTTTATACGGGACTGCAAGCGGTAACACCATATATTTT. Its protein is CASSLYGTASGNTIYF.

V is TRBV11-2 and J is TRBJ1-1; D is perhaps TRBD1 (5 bases). V was cut by 5 bases and J by 7 bases, with 11 bases left in between. Germline CDR1 reads SGHAT; CDR2 reads FQNNGV. This CDR3 comprises 12 residues. The CDR3 sequence: CASSPRQNEAFF. The CDR3 region has the DNA TGTGCCAGCAGCCCACGACAGAATGAAGCTTTCTTT.

The CDR3 coding sequence is TGTGCCAGCTCCCCGACGGGCAGGGCCTCTTCCTACAATGAGCAGTTCTTC. Translated, it gives CASSPTGRASSYNEQFF. This chain links TRBV18 with TRBJ2-1; maybe TRBD1 (5 bases). The CDR3 is 17 amino acids. V lost 6 bases and J 1 base, leaving 19 bases between the germline ends. The V gene's germline CDR1 is KGHSH and CDR2 LQKENI.